The rows below give T cell receptor beta chains drawn from one sample of a study of CDR3 diversity in severe acne. Each CDR3 protein gets one entry after TCRdb re-called the PCR reads with MiXCR. The data contain 90,000 or so distinct CDR3 sequences, roughly half of them seen just once; the ten biggest clones take up over 9.5%. The sequenced material came from blood. These receptor sequences come from a male donor in good health, serving as a control. CDR3s include the opening cysteine and the closing phenylalanine or tryptophan. Fields, in order: clone size, V gene, J gene, D gene, CDR3 protein, CDR3 DNA. A D gene is named only where the DNA matches it firmly. Size tells how often a clone was seen (once, few, many) or the class of an expanded clone, and some rows leave it out.

-	TRBV5-5	TRBJ2-2	-	CASSAGWGSGELFF	TGTGCCAGCAGCGCAGGATGGGGGTCCGGGGAGCTGTTTTTT
medium-sized	TRBV2	TRBJ2-1	-	CAFQSYNEQFF	TGTGCCTTTCAGTCCTACAATGAGCAGTTCTTC
many	TRBV2	TRBJ1-6	TRBD1	CASGTGPSPLHF	TGTGCCAGTGGGACAGGGCCTTCACCCCTCCACTTT
-	TRBV11-2	TRBJ2-7	TRBD1	CASSPTGRGYEQYF	TGTGCCAGCAGCCCGACAGGGCGAGGCTACGAGCAGTACTTC
-	TRBV3-1	TRBJ2-7	-	CASSPTGIREQYF	TGTGCCAGCAGTCCTACAGGGATCCGCGAGCAGTACTTC
-	TRBV9	TRBJ2-1	-	CASSKPSGSSYNEQFF	TGTGCCAGCAGCAAACCGAGCGGTTCCTCCTACAATGAGCAGTTCTTC
-	TRBV20-1	TRBJ2-3	TRBD2	CSARWGGGADTQYF	TGCAGTGCTAGATGGGGCGGGGGGGCAGATACGCAGTATTTT
few	TRBV28	TRBJ1-5	-	CAGSSYQGNQPQHF	TGTGCCGGCAGTTCTTACCAGGGAAATCAGCCCCAGCATTTT
-	TRBV7-3	TRBJ2-1	-	CASSLGKEQFF	TGTGCCAGCTCCCTCGGCAAGGAGCAGTTCTTC
few	TRBV13	TRBJ1-2	-	CASSLGSAHPNYGYTF	TGTGCCAGCAGCTTAGGCAGTGCACATCCTAACTATGGCTACACCTTC
-	TRBV6-1	TRBJ2-3	TRBD2	CASSERLAGISTDTQYF	TGTGCCAGCAGTGAAAGACTAGCGGGAATAAGCACAGATACGCAGTATTTT
once	TRBV12-3/TRBV12-4	TRBJ2-3	-	CASSQGGTDTQYF	TGTGCCAGCAGCCAGGGTGGCACTGATACGCAGTATTTT
-	TRBV19	TRBJ2-5	-	CASSIQVQETQYF	TGTGCCAGTAGTATCCAAGTACAAGAGACCCAGTACTTC
few	TRBV29-1	TRBJ1-2	TRBD1	CSVGGQGSGYGYTF	TGCAGCGTTGGGGGACAGGGGTCAGGCTATGGCTACACCTTC
many	TRBV18	TRBJ2-2	TRBD1	CASSRLQGLTGELFF	TGTGCCAGCTCAAGACTACAGGGGCTCACCGGGGAGCTGTTTTTT
many	TRBV3-1	TRBJ1-2	-	CASSQGRGDYGYTF	TGTGCCAGCAGCCAAGGTAGGGGAGACTATGGCTACACCTTC
many	TRBV20-1	TRBJ1-4	TRBD1	CSARGFGQGSEKLFF	TGCAGTGCTAGAGGTTTTGGACAGGGTTCTGAAAAACTGTTTTTT
-	TRBV25-1	TRBJ1-2	TRBD1	CASSSPDRMHYGYTF	TGTGCCAGCAGCTCCCCGGACAGGATGCACTATGGCTACACCTTC
-	TRBV6-1	TRBJ2-7	-	CASSFQGGPYEQYF	TGTGCCAGCAGCTTCCAGGGAGGACCCTACGAGCAGTACTTC
few	TRBV28	TRBJ1-2	-	CASSLGSSYGYTF	TGTGCCAGCAGTTTGGGGTCGAGTTATGGCTACACCTTC
few	TRBV29-1	TRBJ1-5	-	CSARRNSNQPQHF	TGCAGCGCACGTCGAAATAGCAATCAGCCCCAGCATTTT
-	TRBV7-8	TRBJ2-7	-	CASSLAGAKEQYF	TGTGCCAGCAGCTTAGCGGGGGCAAAAGAGCAGTACTTC
once	TRBV29-1	TRBJ2-6	-	CSVEGQGANVLTF	TGCAGCGTTGAAGGGCAAGGGGCCAACGTCCTGACTTTC
many	TRBV6-4	TRBJ2-3	-	CASSEGGYTDTQYF	TGTGCCAGCAGTGAGGGCGGTTACACAGATACGCAGTATTTT
-	TRBV9	TRBJ1-4	-	CASSVAPGSNEKLFF	TGTGCCAGCAGCGTAGCTCCAGGGAGTAATGAAAAACTGTTTTTT
-	TRBV29-1	TRBJ2-7	TRBD1	CSVFGQGAYEQYF	TGCAGCGTTTTTGGACAGGGTGCGTACGAGCAGTACTTC
few	TRBV5-1	TRBJ1-2	TRBD1	CASSRQGTDGYTF	TGCGCCAGCAGCCGACAGGGAACGGATGGCTACACCTTC
-	TRBV20-1	TRBJ2-7	-	CSAIANYEQYF	TGCAGTGCTATTGCCAACTACGAGCAGTACTTC
-	TRBV11-1	TRBJ2-7	-	CASSLGPQSGYEQYF	TGTGCCAGCAGCTTAGGCCCCCAGAGTGGCTACGAGCAGTACTTC
-	TRBV7-9	TRBJ1-5	TRBD1	CASSLEGAQPQHF	TGTGCCAGCAGCTTGGAGGGGGCTCAGCCCCAGCATTTT
many	TRBV5-1	TRBJ2-3	TRBD2	CATRPGLASTDTQYF	TGCGCCACCCGGCCGGGACTAGCGAGCACAGATACGCAGTATTTT
-	TRBV24-1	TRBJ2-7	TRBD2	CATSDGTSGGREQYF	TGTGCCACCAGTGATGGGACTAGCGGGGGACGAGAGCAGTACTTC
-	TRBV20-1	TRBJ2-7	-	CSARALLPAALTGGQYF	TGCAGTGCTAGAGCTCTCCTTCCGGCGGCGCTCACGGGTGGGCAGTACTTC
many	TRBV25-1	TRBJ1-1	-	CASSANTEAFF	TGTGCCAGCTCAGCAAACACTGAAGCTTTCTTT
-	TRBV20-1	TRBJ2-5	TRBD2	CSARRGLAGLQGTQYF	TGCAGTGCTAGACGGGGACTAGCAGGGCTTCAAGGGACCCAGTACTTC
-	TRBV20-1	TRBJ2-7	-	CSARIRSYEQYF	TGCAGTGCTAGGATCAGGTCCTACGAGCAGTACTTC
few	TRBV3-1	TRBJ1-1	-	CASSQVGSTLGTEAFF	TGTGCCAGCAGCCAAGTGGGGAGCACCCTCGGCACTGAAGCTTTCTTT
-	TRBV19	TRBJ2-7	-	CASRAGQVGSYEQYF	TGTGCCAGTAGAGCCGGACAGGTCGGGAGCTACGAGCAGTACTTC
many	TRBV20-1	TRBJ2-3	-	CSPSTPQDTQYF	TGCAGCCCGTCAACTCCTCAGGATACGCAGTATTTT
-	TRBV24-1	TRBJ1-2	TRBD1	CATNDFRQGAHGYTF	TGTGCCACCAATGATTTCAGGCAGGGGGCACATGGCTACACCTTC